This T cell receptor (beta chain) was found in a study of T-cell reconstitution after alpha-beta-depleted transplantation in children (dated by TCRdb to 2015 to 2016). Looking at the study overall: T-cell immune reconstitution after TCRalphabeta/CD19-depleted allogeneic hematopoietic cell transplantation in children was quantitatively tracked in the study by means of TCR repertoire profiling.

Turning to this clonotype: No antigen is known for it. No per-base quality is available; no much larger clone lies one base away.

Libraries were made using PCR. Sequencing took place on an Illumina HiSeq 2500. TCR library preparation used molecular barcoding, with unique molecular identifiers applied to normalize quantification of the TCRbeta repertoire. TCRdb reran the public reads through fastp at Q25 and MiXCR, keeping productive beta chains. Each CDR3 protein appears once, grouped with its most common genes and DNA. The sample data list some 290,000 distinct CDR3 sequences, and approximately 9.8% of these were observed just once. The top ten clones comprise over 9.5% of the sample. The germline V gene encodes CDR1 SGHRS and CDR2 YFSETQ. Relative to germline, V is 5 bases shorter and J is 5 bases shorter, with 16 bases between their ends. Taken from cysteine to phenylalanine, the CDR3 has 14 residues. Only the CDR3 DNA stays, 42 bases, in frame from base 1.

The sequence links TRBV5-1 to TRBJ1-1; TRBD1 could be the D gene, as 5 bases match. The sequencing used PBMCs from the stem cell graft donor, collected from the stem cell graft. This sequence originates from a human donor who donated a stem cell graft to a child with SCID. The CDR3 loop reads CASSWDSLGTEAFF. The nucleotide sequence is given as TGCGCCAGCAGTTGGGACTCCTTAGGGACTGAAGCTTTCTTT.